A single sample gave rise to the 8 T cell receptor beta chains below, sequenced in a study of blood T cell repertoires in COVID-19. TCRdb keeps only in-frame clones here, not all; method: immunoSEQ multiplex PCR. The sample has more than 140,000 clones; about 86% are singletons. The sample consisted of peripheral blood. All receptors derive from a woman aged 55-70 years with acute or convalescent COVID-19.

The J gene is TRBJ2-7, the V gene TRBV2; D gene uncertain. Germline V gene sequence: CDR1 SNHLY, CDR2 FYNNEI. Trimming shortened V by 5 bases and J by 0 bases, and 14 bases separated the two germline ends. The CDR3 loop spans 15 amino acids. CDR3 protein: CASSRGASGSYEQYF. DNA for the CDR3: TGTGCCAGCAGTAGAGGAGCGTCGGGCTCCTACGAGCAGTACTTC.

The rearrangement uses TRBV5-1 and TRBJ1-3, with 8 bases that match TRBD1. With 4 bases clipped from V and 4 bases from J, the junction kept 13 bases outside the gene matches. The CDR3 runs 17 residues. CDR1 and CDR2 (germline): SGHRS, YFSETQ. CDR3 DNA: TGCGCCAGCAGCCTACCTACCGGACAGGGAGCGGGAAACACCATATATTTT. This codes for CASSLPTGQGAGNTIYF.

Note on this clone: One end of the junction does not line up with germline, which may come from a read error. This chain joins TRBV6-1 and TRBJ1-2; no reliable D call. This CDR3 comprises 14 residues. Germline V gene data show CDR1 as MNHNS and CDR2 as SASEGT. The CDR3 is CASSDRPGQAGYIF. The CDR3 region has the DNA TGTGCCAGCAGTGATCGACCCGGGCAGGCGGGCTACATCTTC.

The CDR3 loop reads CATKTYREGSRDNQPQHF. The CDR3 DNA reads as TGCGCCACCAAAACATACAGAGAAGGGTCTCGGGACAATCAGCCCCAGCATTTT. The V and J genes are TRBV5-1 and TRBJ1-5; no definite D call. This CDR3 has 18 residues. Germline loops: CDR1 SGHRS, CDR2 YFSETQ. Between the trimmed V and J ends, which lost 9 bases and 3 bases, there was a span of 28 bases.

The chain is built from TRBV29-1 and TRBJ2-7; the match to TRBD2 covers 12 bases. Germline V lookup: CDR1 SQVTM, CDR2 ANQGSEA. V gave up 5 bases and J gave up 3 bases; unmatched junction bases: 8. CDR3 length equals 15 residues. DNA of the CDR3: TGCAGCGTTTCGACTAGCGGGGGAATCGACTACGAGCAGTACTTC. It specifies CSVSTSGGIDYEQYF.

The chain couples TRBV5-4 to TRBJ2-5, with D possibly matching TRBD2 (5 bases). There are 13 residues in the CDR3. Trimming removed 5 bases at V and 1 base at J, with 9 bases between. The germline V gene has CDR1 SGHNT and CDR2 YYREEE (reference sequence). For the CDR3, the DNA is TGTGCCAGCAGTCTGGGAGCCCAAGAGACCCAGTACTTC. Protein sequence: CASSLGAQETQYF.

The chain is built from TRBV7-9 and TRBJ2-1; D unclear. This CDR3 is built from 15 residues. Germline loops: CDR1 SEHNR, CDR2 FQNEAQ (reference sequence). The V end was cut by 4 bases, the J end by 0 bases, with 10 bases between. The CDR3 DNA reads as TGTGCCAGCAGCTCCTCCGCTAGCTCCTACAATGAGCAGTTCTTC. Encoded protein: CASSSSASSYNEQFF.

J is TRBJ2-5 and V is TRBV12-3 or TRBV12-4, with D uncertain. Trimming removed 6 bases from V and 5 bases from J, with 13 bases in between. There are 13 residues in the CDR3. The CDR3 region has the DNA TGTGCCAGCAGCCTTTCCCCTGGCGAGACCCAGTACTTC. It codes for CASSLSPGETQYF.